This note documents a single T cell receptor (beta chain) sequence. The data originate from a study of blood T cell repertoires in COVID-19. The wider study: Sites across the United States, Italy and Spain contributed samples from acute and convalescent COVID-19. Sample material is recorded as cDNA or gDNA derived from T cells, B-cell-depleted T cells, or PBMCs.

Authors' analysis steps: Counts of nucleated cells, estimated from reference gene primer amplification, were obtained. TCRdb keeps only in-frame clones here, not all; method: immunoSEQ multiplex PCR. Clonal size and the V and J genes are those of that table, whereas D and trimming came from the DNA. The sample has approximately 200,000 clones; 80% to 90% are singletons. Trimming took 3 bases from V and 5 from J; bases not matched to a gene: 7. CDR1 and CDR2 (germline): SNHLY, FYNNEI. The CDR3 spans 15 residues. The TCR comes from a woman older than 75 with COVID-19, enrolled during active disease. This chain uses TRBV2 with TRBJ2-7, with 10 bases matching TRBD2. Sequencing was carried out using peripheral blood. The DNA for the CDR3 is TGTGCCAGCAGTGAGAGCGGGGGGGCCAAAAACGAGCAGTACTTC. This gives the protein CASSESGGAKNEQYF.